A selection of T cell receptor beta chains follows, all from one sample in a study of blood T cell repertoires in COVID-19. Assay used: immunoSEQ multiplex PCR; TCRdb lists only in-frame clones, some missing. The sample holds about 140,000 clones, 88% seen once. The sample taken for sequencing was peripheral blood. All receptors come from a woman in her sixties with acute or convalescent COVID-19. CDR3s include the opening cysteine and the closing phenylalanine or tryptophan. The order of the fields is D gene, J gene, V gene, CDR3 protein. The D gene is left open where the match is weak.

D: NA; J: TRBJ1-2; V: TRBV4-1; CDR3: CASSPGLGWTHGYTF
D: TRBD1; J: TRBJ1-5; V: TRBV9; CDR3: CASSPGQGLGQPQHF
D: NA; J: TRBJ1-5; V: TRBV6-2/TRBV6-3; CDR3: CASSYDLQPQHF
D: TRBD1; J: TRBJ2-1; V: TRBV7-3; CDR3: CASSSGQLNEQFF
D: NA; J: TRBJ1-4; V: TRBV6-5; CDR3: CASSYSIRGSLFF
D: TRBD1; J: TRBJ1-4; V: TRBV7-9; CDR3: CASSSITGAANEKLFF
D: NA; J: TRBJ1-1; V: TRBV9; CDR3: CASSVRENTEAFF
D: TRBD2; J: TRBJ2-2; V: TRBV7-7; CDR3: CASSPQRGGNTGELFF
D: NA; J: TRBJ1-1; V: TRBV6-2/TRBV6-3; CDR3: CASSPLLTVTNTEAFF
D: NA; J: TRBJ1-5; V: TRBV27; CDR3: CASSGGHQPQHF
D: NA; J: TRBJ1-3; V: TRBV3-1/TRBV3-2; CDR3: CASSQVIQGSSEGNTIYF
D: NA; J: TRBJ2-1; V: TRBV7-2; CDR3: CASSLVGGPNEQFF
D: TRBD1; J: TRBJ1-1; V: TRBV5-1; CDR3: CATRTGGEGTEAFF
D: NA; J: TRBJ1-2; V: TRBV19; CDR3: CASTPLSRGENGYTF
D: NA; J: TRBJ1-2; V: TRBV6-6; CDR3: CASSSLAVGYGYTF
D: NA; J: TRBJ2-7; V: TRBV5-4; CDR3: CASSFWGGRSYEQYF
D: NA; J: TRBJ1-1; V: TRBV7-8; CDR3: CASSFREMNTEAFF
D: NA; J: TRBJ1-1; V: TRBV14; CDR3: CASSQTNGGEAFF
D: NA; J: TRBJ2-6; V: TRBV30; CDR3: CAWSLQVASGANVLTF
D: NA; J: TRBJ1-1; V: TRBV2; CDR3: CASRRGMNTEAFF
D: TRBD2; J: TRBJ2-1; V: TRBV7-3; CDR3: CASSLAQAGGQSDNEQFF
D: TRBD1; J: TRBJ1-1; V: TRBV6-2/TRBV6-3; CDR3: CASSYSKGAGVNTEAFF
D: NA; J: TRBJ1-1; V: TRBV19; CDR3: CASTLQGMNTEAFF
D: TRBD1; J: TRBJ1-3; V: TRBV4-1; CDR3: CASSQGGDRGGSGNTIYF
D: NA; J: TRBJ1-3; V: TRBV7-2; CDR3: CASSELGGKGNTIYF
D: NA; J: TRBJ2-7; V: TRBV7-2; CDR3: CASAEGISYEQYF
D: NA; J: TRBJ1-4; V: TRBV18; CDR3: CASSLSGGNEKLFF
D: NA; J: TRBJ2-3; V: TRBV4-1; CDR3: CASSQVQRGTDTQYF
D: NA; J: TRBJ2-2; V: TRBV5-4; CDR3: CASSLMDKELFF
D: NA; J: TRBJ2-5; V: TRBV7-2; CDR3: CASSLGRNQETQYF
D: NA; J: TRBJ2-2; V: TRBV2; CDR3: CATKLTVTGELFF
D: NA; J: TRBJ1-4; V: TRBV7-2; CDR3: CASSRGWEKLFF
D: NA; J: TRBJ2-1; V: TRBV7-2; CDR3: CASSLREARGDEQFF
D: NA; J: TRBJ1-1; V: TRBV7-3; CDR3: CASSLTGRSTEAFF
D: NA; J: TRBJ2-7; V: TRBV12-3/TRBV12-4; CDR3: CASSPQISYEQYF
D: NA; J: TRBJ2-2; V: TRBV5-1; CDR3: CASSSKQGTDTGELFF
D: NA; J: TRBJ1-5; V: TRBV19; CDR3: CASSIGQAGLSNQPQHF
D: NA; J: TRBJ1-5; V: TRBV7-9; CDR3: CASSLAWGGEQPQHF
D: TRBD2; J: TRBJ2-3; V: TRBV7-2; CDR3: CASSFGTRPDTQYF
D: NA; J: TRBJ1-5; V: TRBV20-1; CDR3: CSASSSNQPQHF